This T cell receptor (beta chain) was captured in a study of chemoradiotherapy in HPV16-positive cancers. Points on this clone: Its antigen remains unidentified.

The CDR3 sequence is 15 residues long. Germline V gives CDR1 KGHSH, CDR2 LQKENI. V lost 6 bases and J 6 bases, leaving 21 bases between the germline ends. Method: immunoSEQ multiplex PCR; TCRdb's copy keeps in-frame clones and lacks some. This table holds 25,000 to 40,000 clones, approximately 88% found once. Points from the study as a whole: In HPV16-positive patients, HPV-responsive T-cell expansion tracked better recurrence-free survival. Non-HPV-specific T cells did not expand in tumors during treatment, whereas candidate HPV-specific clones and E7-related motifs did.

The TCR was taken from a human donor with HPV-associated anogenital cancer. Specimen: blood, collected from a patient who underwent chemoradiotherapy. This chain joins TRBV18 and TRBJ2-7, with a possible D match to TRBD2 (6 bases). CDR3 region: CASSPLAEGPSEQYF. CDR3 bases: TGTGCCAGCTCCCCGTTGGCGGAGGGGCCGTCCGAGCAGTACTTC.